Following are 23 T cell receptor beta chains from one sample sequenced in a study of T-cell memory formation after mild COVID-19. From the 5' RACE reads, TCRdb called clonotypes with MiXCR, one entry per CDR3 protein. Of about 560,000 distinct CDR3 sequences in the sample, 20% to 25% were seen once. The source material was PBMCs or a T cell subset sorted from them (not recorded which). The receptors originated from an adult woman who had mild COVID-19 (a few samples of this study predate the infection). Cell type and time point are not known.

The chain combines TRBV5-1 with TRBJ1-5, with 12 bases aligning to TRBD1. Per the germline V gene, CDR1 is SGHRS and CDR2 is YFSETQ. V shed 3 bases, J shed 6 bases, and the junction held 4 bases outside the gene matches. CDR3 length: 15 residues. The CDR3 bases are TGCGCCAGCAGCTCCGGGACAGGGGGCGGTCAGCCCCAGCATTTT. This codes for CASSSGTGGGQPQHF.

This clonotype appeared a few times. The chain couples TRBV6-2 or TRBV6-3 to TRBJ2-5; D might be TRBD1 (6 bases). V lost 4 bases and J lost 6, with 12 bases in between. This CDR3 spans 13 amino acids. CDR1 MNHEY and CDR2 SVGEGT come from the germline V gene. The CDR3 here is CASSSGVAKTQYF. The CDR3 nucleotides are TGTGCCAGCAGTTCAGGGGTTGCGAAGACCCAGTACTTC.

This clonotype was found a few times. V gene TRBV18 combines with J gene TRBJ2-1; D is uncertain. V dropped 6 bases and J dropped 2 bases, with 14 bases sitting between them. The CDR3 spans 15 residues. Germline V gene sequence: CDR1 KGHSH, CDR2 LQKENI. This chain's CDR3 is CASSSSLSPYNEQFF. CDR3 coding DNA: TGTGCCAGCTCCTCATCGTTATCTCCCTACAATGAGCAGTTCTTC.

Only a few counts were recorded for this clonotype. The rearrangement links TRBV5-1 to TRBJ1-6; perhaps TRBD1 as D (6 bases). V lost 0 bases and J 6 bases, leaving 13 bases between the germline ends. Per germline, CDR1 SGHRS and CDR2 YFSETQ. CDR3 size: 16 residues. CDR3 DNA sequence: TGCGCCAGCAGCTTGGGAACAGGGTTGGGTAATTCACCCCTCCACTTT. Protein: CASSLGTGLGNSPLHF.

The chain combines TRBV29-1 with TRBJ1-1, with TRBD1 as a possible D gene (5 bases). Germline V lookup: CDR1 SQVTM, CDR2 ANQGSEA. V lost 0 bases to trimming and J lost 8 bases, with 13 bases between them. The CDR3 consists of 13 residues. The CDR3 region is CSVEDWAGSEAFF. The CDR3 DNA sequence: TGCAGCGTTGAAGATTGGGCAGGGTCCGAAGCTTTCTTT. Variable domain in full (rest from reference TRBV29-1 and TRBJ1-1): SAVISQKPSRDICQRGTSLTIQCQVDSQVTMMFWYRQQPGQSLTLIATANQGSEATYESGFVIDKFPISRPNLTFSTLTVSNMSPEDSSIYLCSVEDWAGSEAFFGQGTRLTVV.

The CDR3 DNA reads as TGTGCCAGCAGCTACACACTAGGCGCGGGGGGCGGCTACGAGCAGTACTTC. Translating gives CASSYTLGAGGGYEQYF. This chain uses TRBV7-9 with TRBJ2-7; 8 positions match TRBD2. The germline V gene encodes CDR1 SEHNR and CDR2 FQNEAQ (reference sequence). The CDR3 loop spans 17 amino acids. J lost 3 bases, V lost 4 bases, and 14 bases had no gene match. Drawing the rest from reference TRBV7-9 and TRBJ2-7, the complete variable domain is DTGVSQNPRHKITKRGQNVTFRCDPISEHNRLYWYRQTLGQGPEFLTYFQNEAQLEKSRLLSDRFSAERPKGSFSTLEIQRTEQGDSAMYLCASSYTLGAGGGYEQYFGPGTRLTVT.

This clonotype occurred a few times. The chain recombines TRBV18 with TRBJ2-7; D may match TRBD1 or TRBD2 (5 bases each). Looked up from germline, CDR1 is KGHSH and CDR2 is LQKENI. This CDR3 is built from 16 residues. Trimming removed 2 bases from V and 5 bases from J, with 19 bases in between. CDR3 nucleotide sequence: TGTGCCAGCTCACCAACGTCTTTGGGGGTACCCCACGAGCAGTACTTC. It translates to CASSPTSLGVPHEQYF.

This clonotype was recorded many times. V and J are TRBV14 and TRBJ2-7; the D is unclear. The CDR3 contains 15 residues. The germline gives CDR1 SGHDN, CDR2 FVKESK. Trimming removed 0 bases from V and 7 bases from J, with 16 bases in between. The CDR3 nucleotides are TGTGCCAGCAGCCAAGATGAGTCCGACTCCTGGGAGCAGTACTTC. Amino acid sequence: CASSQDESDSWEQYF.

This clonotype was picked up many times. The genes are TRBV5-1 and TRBJ2-3, with 12 bases lining up with TRBD2. Germline V CDR1 and CDR2: SGHRS, YFSETQ. The CDR3 has 14 residues. After removal of 6 bases from V and 3 bases from J, the junction contained 2 bases not matched to a gene. DNA for the CDR3: TGCGCCAGCACCGGGACTAGCGGGACAGATACGCAGTATTTT. Protein: CASTGTSGTDTQYF.

This clonotype was found once. The chain joins TRBV11-1 to TRBJ1-3; possible D gene TRBD1, 6 bases. Germline CDR1 is SGHAT and CDR2 is FQDESV (reference sequence). V lost 5 bases to trimming and J lost 4 bases, with 12 bases between them. The CDR3 extends over 14 amino acids. The CDR3 loop is CASSLRTAGNTIYF. The DNA for the CDR3 is TGTGCCAGCAGCCTACGGACAGCGGGAAACACCATATATTTT.

This clonotype has a handful of counts. This chain connects TRBV6-1 to TRBJ2-1, with D maybe TRBD1 (5 bases). The germline V gene has CDR1 MNHNS and CDR2 SASEGT. Trimming took 8 bases from V and 7 from J, leaving 18 bases between them. There are 14 residues in the CDR3. This chain's CDR3 is CASSPWAGQNEQFF. CDR3 coding DNA: TGTGCCAGCTCCCCCTGGGCAGGGCAGAATGAGCAGTTCTTC.

This clonotype was seen more than once but under ten times. This sequence joins TRBV15 and TRBJ2-2; no firm D call. V gave up 0 bases and J gave up 4 bases, with 3 bases separating them. CDR3 length: 13 amino acids. Germline CDR1 is LNHNV and CDR2 is YYDKDF (reference sequence). Here the CDR3 DNA reads TGTGCCACCAGCAGAGATCTCACCGGGGAGCTGTTTTTT. Translating it yields CATSRDLTGELFF.

This clonotype was seen more than once but under ten times. The chain's CDR3 is CASSLRGDRGRDYGYTF. CDR3 coding DNA: TGTGCCAGCAGTTTACGTGGGGACAGGGGGCGCGACTATGGCTACACCTTC. The genes are TRBV12-3 or TRBV12-4 and TRBJ1-2; 12 bases agree with TRBD1. V lost 2 bases and J lost 3; bases outside the gene matches: 7. The CDR3 has 17 residues.

The rearrangement links TRBV5-1 to TRBJ2-7; 9 bases are shared with TRBD1. J lost 5 bases, V lost 0 bases, and 3 bases had no gene match. This CDR3 spans 14 amino acids. CDR1 is SGHRS and CDR2 is YFSETQ in the germline V gene. CDR3 region: CASSLAGQGHEQYF. CDR3 coding DNA: TGCGCCAGCAGCTTGGCGGGACAGGGTCACGAGCAGTACTTC.

V is TRBV27 and J is TRBJ2-7; 8 nucleotides match TRBD1. This CDR3 is 15 amino acids long. V lost 5 bases, J lost 2 bases, and 8 bases stayed unmatched. Germline CDR1 MNHEY, CDR2 SMNVEV (reference sequence). Here the CDR3 DNA reads TGTGCCAGCAGTCGGACAGGGAGCTTCACCTACGAGCAGTACTTC. This encodes CASSRTGSFTYEQYF.

The V and J genes are TRBV5-1 and TRBJ2-2; 10 bases fit TRBD2. J gave up 3 bases and V 4 bases, and 9 bases lay outside the gene matches. Germline V gives CDR1 SGHRS, CDR2 YFSETQ. The CDR3 contains 17 residues. The CDR3 reads CASSILSGRTYTGELFF. In DNA form, the CDR3 reads TGCGCCAGCAGCATTCTTAGCGGGAGGACCTACACCGGGGAGCTGTTTTTT.

The rearrangement joins TRBV9 to TRBJ2-1; no reliable D call. V lost 1 base and J 6 bases, leaving 8 bases between the germline ends. The CDR3 runs 13 residues. Germline CDR1 reads SGDLS; CDR2 reads YYNGEE. CDR3: CASSVSPPNEQFF. CDR3 sequence (DNA): TGTGCCAGCAGCGTAAGCCCTCCCAATGAGCAGTTCTTC. Combining the CDR3 with reference TRBV9 and TRBJ2-1 gives the whole variable domain DSGVTQTPKHLITATGQRVTLRCSPRSGDLSVYWYQQSLDQGLQFLIQYYNGEERAKGNILERFSAQQFPDLHSELNLSSLELGDSALYFCASSVSPPNEQFFGPGTRLTVL.

CDR3 nucleotide sequence: TGTGCCAGCGGAATCGGGACTAGCGGGGGTCAGGAGCAGTTCTTC. It codes for CASGIGTSGGQEQFF. The genes are TRBV6-2 or TRBV6-3 and TRBJ2-1, with 14 bases identical to TRBD2. Germline lookup yields CDR1 MNHEY and CDR2 SVGEGT. The CDR3 is 15 residues long. The V gene end was trimmed by 8 bases and the J gene end by 10 bases; junction bases not matched to a gene: 10.

This clonotype occurred many times. V gene TRBV29-1 combines with J gene TRBJ1-5, with 7 bases matching TRBD1. Losses at the gene ends were 6 bases for V and 6 bases for J; bases not matched to a gene: 8. There are 13 residues in the CDR3. Germline lookup yields CDR1 SQVTM and CDR2 ANQGSEA. The DNA of the CDR3 is TGCAGCGTGAGACAGGGTTACCTTCAGCCCCAGCATTTT. Amino acids: CSVRQGYLQPQHF.

In this sample, this clonotype turned up a few times. This chain uses TRBV9 with TRBJ1-1, with D possibly matching TRBD1 (6 bases). This CDR3 region has 15 residues. Trimming removed 0 bases from V and 3 bases from J, with 12 bases in between. Per germline, CDR1 SGDLS and CDR2 YYNGEE. The chain's CDR3 is CASSVDAGEDTEAFF. The CDR3 DNA reads as TGTGCCAGCAGCGTAGACGCAGGGGAGGACACTGAAGCTTTCTTT.

The rearrangement uses TRBV7-2 and TRBJ2-3; D gene unclear. Germline V lookup: CDR1 SGHTA, CDR2 FQGNSA. There are 13 residues in the CDR3. V lost 0 bases and J lost 7, with 8 bases in between. CDR3 coding DNA: TGTGCCAGCAGCTTAGCGACGGGCAATACGCAGTATTTT. Its translation is CASSLATGNTQYF. Variable domain in full (rest from reference TRBV7-2 and TRBJ2-3): GAGVSQSPSNKVTEKGKDVELRCDPISGHTALYWYRQSLGQGLEFLIYFQGNSAPDKSGLPSDRFSAERTGGSVSTLTIQRTQQEDSAVYLCASSLATGNTQYFGPGTRLTVL.

The chain recombines TRBV5-1 with TRBJ2-7, with TRBD1 identical over 10 bases. The CDR3 contains 14 residues. Germline V CDR1 and CDR2: SGHRS, YFSETQ. The ends lost 6 bases at V and 5 bases at J; junction bases unmatched: 8. CDR3 bases: TGCGCCAGCACCCTCGACAGGGGGCTCAACGAGCAGTACTTC. Translation gives CASTLDRGLNEQYF.

The table lists this clonotype with a few counts. V and J are TRBV4-2 and TRBJ2-7, with TRBD2 as a possible D gene (6 bases). Trimming shortened V by 0 bases and J by 0 bases, and 18 bases separated the two germline ends. This CDR3 spans 18 amino acids. Germline assignment: CDR1 LGHNA and CDR2 YNFKEQ. This CDR3 reads CASSQDKAGTVFSYEQYF. Here the CDR3 DNA reads TGTGCCAGCAGCCAAGATAAAGCCGGGACTGTATTCTCCTACGAGCAGTACTTC.